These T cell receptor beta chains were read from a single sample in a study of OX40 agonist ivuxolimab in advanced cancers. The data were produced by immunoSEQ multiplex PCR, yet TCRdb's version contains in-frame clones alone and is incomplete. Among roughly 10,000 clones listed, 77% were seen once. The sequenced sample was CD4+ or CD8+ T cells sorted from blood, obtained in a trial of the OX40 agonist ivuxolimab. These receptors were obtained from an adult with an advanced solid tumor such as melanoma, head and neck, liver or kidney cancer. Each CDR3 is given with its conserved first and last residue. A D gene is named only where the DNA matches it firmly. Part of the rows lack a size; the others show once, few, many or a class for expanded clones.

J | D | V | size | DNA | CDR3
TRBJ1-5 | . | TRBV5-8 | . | TGTGCCAGCAGCTTGGGGAATAGCAATCAGCCCCAGCATTTT | CASSLGNSNQPQHF
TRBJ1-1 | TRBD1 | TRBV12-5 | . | TGTGCTAGTGGTTTGGTAAGGGGGCGCGTAACTGAAGCTTTCTTT | CASGLVRGRVTEAFF
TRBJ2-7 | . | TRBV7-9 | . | TGTGCCAGCAGCCAGGGTCCGGGACGGGATATCGAGCAGTACTTC | CASSQGPGRDIEQYF
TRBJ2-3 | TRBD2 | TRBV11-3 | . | TGTGCCAGCAGCTTAGGGATAGCGGGTACCACAGATACGCAGTATTTT | CASSLGIAGTTDTQYF
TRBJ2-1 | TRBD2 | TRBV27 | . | TGTGCCAGCACCCCTGGGGGGGAGATCTACAATGAGCAGTTCTTC | CASTPGGEIYNEQFF
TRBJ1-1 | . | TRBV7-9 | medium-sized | TGTGCCAGCAGTTGGGAGCAGGAAGCTTTCTTT | CASSWEQEAFF
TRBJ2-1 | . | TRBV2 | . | TGTGCCAGCAGTGAGTCGTTAGCGGTCTACAATGAGCAGTTCTTC | CASSESLAVYNEQFF
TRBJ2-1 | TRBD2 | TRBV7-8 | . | TGTGCCAGCAGCTTTCAAGCGGGAGGGGATTACAATGAGCAGTTCTTC | CASSFQAGGDYNEQFF
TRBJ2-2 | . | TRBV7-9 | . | TGTGCCAGCAGCTTATTATTGGGTAGGCGGCCCGGGGAGCTGTTTTTT | CASSLLLGRRPGELFF
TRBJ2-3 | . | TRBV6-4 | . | TGTGCCAGCAGTGAAAGCGGGAGCACAGATACGCAGTATTTT | CASSESGSTDTQYF
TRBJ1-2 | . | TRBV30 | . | TGTGCCTGGAGTCATTTGGGGGTTGGTGGCTACACCTTC | CAWSHLGVGGYTF
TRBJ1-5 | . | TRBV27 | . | TGTGCCAGCAGTTTGGTCAGTCCTCCAAATCAGCCCCAGCATTTT | CASSLVSPPNQPQHF
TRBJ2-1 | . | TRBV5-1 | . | TGCGCCAGCAGCTTATGGAAAGGTGAGCAGTTCTTC | CASSLWKGEQFF
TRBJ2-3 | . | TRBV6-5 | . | TGTGCCAGCAGTTACGGCATTACTATCACAGATACGCAGTATTTT | CASSYGITITDTQYF
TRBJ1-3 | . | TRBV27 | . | TGTGCCAGCACGGCGTCAGCCCTTCTCTCTGGAAACACCATATATTTT | CASTASALLSGNTIYF
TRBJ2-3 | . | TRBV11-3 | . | TGTGCCAGCAGCTCCCCGGGAAACTCAGATACGCAGTATTTT | CASSSPGNSDTQYF
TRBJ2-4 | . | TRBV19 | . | TGTGCCAGTAGTACAGGGTTAGCCAAAAACATTCAGTACTTC | CASSTGLAKNIQYF
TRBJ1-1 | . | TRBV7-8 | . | TGTGCCAGCAGCTTAGTTGGGGACAAGACTGAAGCTTTCTTT | CASSLVGDKTEAFF
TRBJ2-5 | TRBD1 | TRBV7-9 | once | TGTGCCGGCCGGACAGGGGGGTTAGAGACCCAGTACTTC | CAGRTGGLETQYF
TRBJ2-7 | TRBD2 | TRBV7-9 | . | TGTGCCAGCAGCCCCGCCGGGAGGGCCCTAACCACCTACGAGCAGTACTTC | CASSPAGRALTTYEQYF
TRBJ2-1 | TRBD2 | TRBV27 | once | TGTGCCAGCAGGCCTTCTAGCGGGTATGAGCAGTTCTTC | CASRPSSGYEQFF
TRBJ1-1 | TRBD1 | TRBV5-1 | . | TGCGCCAGCAGCTTGGATCGGCAGGGGGCCACTGAAGCTTTCTTT | CASSLDRQGATEAFF
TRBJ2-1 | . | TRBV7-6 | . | TGTGCCAGCAGCCCCGATAACAATGAGCAGTTCTTC | CASSPDNNEQFF
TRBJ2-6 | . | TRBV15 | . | TGTGCCACCAGCAGTCCCTTATCTTCTGGGGCCAACGTCCTGACTTTC | CATSSPLSSGANVLTF
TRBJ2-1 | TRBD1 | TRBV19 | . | TGTGCCAGTAGTCCTGGACAGGGCAATGAGCAGTTCTTC | CASSPGQGNEQFF
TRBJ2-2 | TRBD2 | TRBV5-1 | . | TGCGCCAGCAGCTCGGGGCCCGCGGGAGGGTACACCGGGGAGCTGTTTTTT | CASSSGPAGGYTGELFF
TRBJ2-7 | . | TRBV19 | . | TGTGCCAGTAGTACACGGGGCATAAACTACGAGCAGTACTTC | CASSTRGINYEQYF
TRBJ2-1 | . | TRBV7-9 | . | TGTGCCAGCAGCCCGACCGACAATGAGCAGTTCTTC | CASSPTDNEQFF
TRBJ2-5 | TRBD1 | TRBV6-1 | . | TGTGCCAGCAGGGACAGGGGAGGGGAGACCCAGTACTTC | CASRDRGGETQYF
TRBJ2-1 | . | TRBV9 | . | TGTGCCAGCAGCGTAGACGCGTCTAGCTCCTACAATGAGCAGTTCTTC | CASSVDASSSYNEQFF
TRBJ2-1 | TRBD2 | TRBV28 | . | TGTGCCAGCAGTGGGATGGGGACTAGCGGGAGGAGAGCCTACAATGAGCAGTTCTTC | CASSGMGTSGRRAYNEQFF